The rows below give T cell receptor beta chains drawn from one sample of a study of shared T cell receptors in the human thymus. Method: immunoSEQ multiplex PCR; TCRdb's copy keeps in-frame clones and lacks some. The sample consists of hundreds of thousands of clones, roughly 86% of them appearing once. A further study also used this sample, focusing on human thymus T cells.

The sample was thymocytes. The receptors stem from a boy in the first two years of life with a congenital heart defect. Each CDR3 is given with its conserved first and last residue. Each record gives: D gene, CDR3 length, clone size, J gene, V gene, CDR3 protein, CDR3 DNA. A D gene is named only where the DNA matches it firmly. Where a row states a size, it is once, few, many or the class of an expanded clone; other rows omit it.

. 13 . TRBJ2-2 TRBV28 CASSRRGTGELFF TGTGCCAGCAGTCGCAGGGGCACCGGGGAGCTGTTTTTT
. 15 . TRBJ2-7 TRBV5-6 CASPPRGKSSYEQYF TGTGCCAGCCCTCCCAGGGGTAAGAGCTCCTACGAGCAGTACTTC
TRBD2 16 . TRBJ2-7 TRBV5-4 CASSLLTGGSSYEQYF TGTGCCAGCAGCTTGCTAACGGGGGGAAGCTCCTACGAGCAGTACTTC
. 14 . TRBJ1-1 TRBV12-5 CASGLVKQGTEAFF TGTGCTAGTGGTTTGGTAAAACAGGGCACTGAAGCTTTCTTT
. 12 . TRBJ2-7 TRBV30 CAWSKYTYEQYF TGTGCCTGGAGCAAGTACACATACGAGCAGTACTTC
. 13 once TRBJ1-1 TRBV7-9 CASMEGLNTEAFF TGTGCCAGCATGGAGGGGCTAAACACTGAAGCTTTCTTT
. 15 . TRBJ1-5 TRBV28 CASTNCSNSNQPQHF TGTGCCAGCACTAACTGCTCCAATAGCAATCAGCCCCAGCATTTT
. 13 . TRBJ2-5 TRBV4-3 CASSRSSQETQYF TGCGCCAGCAGCCGGAGTTCACAAGAGACCCAGTACTTC
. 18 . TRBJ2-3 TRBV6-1 CASSEASGQRTSTDTQYF TGTGCCAGCAGTGAAGCCTCGGGTCAGAGAACTAGCACAGATACGCAGTATTTT
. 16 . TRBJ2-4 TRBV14 CASSPTTGTPKNIQYF TGTGCCAGCAGCCCGACCACCGGGACTCCTAAAAACATTCAGTACTTC